This T cell receptor (beta chain) is from a study of neurological immune-mediated disorders. Study results and limitations: In HTLV-1-associated myelopathy, TCR clonal expansion was greatest, whereas multiple sclerosis had the least, falling below healthy controls. Across subjects, expanded clones had no CDR3 amino acid sequences in common, pointing to private repertoires in all groups.

Each CDR3 protein gets one entry after TCRdb re-called the 5' RACE reads with MiXCR. The sample has about 66,000 distinct CDR3 sequences; under 3.5% are singletons. The unsorted libraries were produced from 2 million PBMCs held at -80 C. This clonotype is categorized as medium-sized (0.01 to 0.1%). The antigen is unknown. The sample comprised PBMCs. The TCR was taken from a man aged 35-49 years with multiple sclerosis.

CDR3 sequence (DNA): TGCGCCAGCAGGTCGGGAGTCTTGAACACTGAAGCTTTCTTT. Translated, it gives CASRSGVLNTEAFF. The rearrangement joins TRBV5-1 to TRBJ1-1; D is unclear. In germline, CDR1 is SGHRS, CDR2 YFSETQ. This CDR3 has 14 residues. Trimming took 5 bases from V and 0 from J, leaving 11 bases between them.